The clone carrying this TCR beta chain came up many times. The target antigen is unknown. The germline V and J ends were trimmed by 5 bases and 1 base, with 10 bases remaining between them. This CDR3 has 14 residues. CDR1 is SNHLY and CDR2 is FYNNEI in the germline V gene. The sample comes from a study of regulatory T cells in long-lasting Graves disease. General study results and limits: Analysis covered peripheral blood alone, not thyroid tissue. TRBV28, TRBJ1-2 and TRBJ2-5 were favored in persistent disease. Less diverse TCR repertoires were seen in persistent Graves' patients than in newly diagnosed ones.

Specified time point: newly diagnosed GD, antithyroid drugs for less than 3 months. Making the TCR library involved RNA that had been extracted from PBMCs. iRepertoire HTBI primers and Arm-PCR of CDR3 regions built TCR beta libraries. In TCRdb, the multiplex PCR reads were re-called with MiXCR into one record per CDR3 protein. The table records 240,000 or so distinct CDR3 sequences, 20% to 25% of them present only once. The starting material was peripheral blood mononuclear cells (PBMCs), obtained at new diagnosis, from a patient treated with antithyroid drugs. This TCR was sampled from a female donor with Graves disease. The rearrangement joins TRBV2 to TRBJ2-3, with D possibly TRBD1 on 6 matching bases. CDR3 bases: TGTGCCAGCAGTAAGGACAGAGGCACAGATACGCAGTATTTT. Residues: CASSKDRGTDTQYF.